This TCR beta chain stems from a study of T cells in Graves' hyperthyroidism and ophthalmopathy (dated by TCRdb to the late 2010s). Turning to the overall study: Peripheral blood samples were taken at initial diagnosis, before any treatment was given. To identify TCR V-J signatures that set the groups apart, the researchers used a discovery cohort of approximately 98 patients, made up of around 42 with Graves' ophthalmopathy and 57 with stable Graves' hyperthyroidism. TCR Vbeta CDR3 sequencing of 135 peripheral blood samples (around 45 ophthalmopathy, over 70 hyperthyroidism and around 17 progressor patients) is reported in the paper. Whether ophthalmopathy could be predicted prospectively was tested in an independent validation cohort made up of under 20 hyperthyroidism patients plus 17 patients who later progressed to ophthalmopathy. The 95 to 100 discovery patients were randomly divided into training and test sets at a 7:3 ratio. After sampling, hyperthyroidism patients received methimazole starting at 30 mg daily, and ophthalmopathy patients received high-dose intravenous methylprednisolone. In addition, the study compared T-cell repertoires in thyroid tissue and in blood from over 5 Graves' hyperthyroidism patients.

Study-level results and caveats: Most expanded thyroid clonotypes (frequency above 0.001) were also detected in blood, suggesting blood repertoires may reflect thyroid immune responses. Sample size was not statistically predetermined, and investigators were not blinded to group allocation. Ophthalmopathy was separated from stable hyperthyroidism by a 13 V-J signature model, with around 88% sensitivity and about 81% specificity obtained in cross-validation and 80%/75% obtained in testing. In validation, progression to ophthalmopathy was predicted by the model with roughly 69% sensitivity and 72.22% specificity, a median of approximately 6.5 months before onset.

This clonotype occurred many times. Its target antigen remains unknown. No base qualities exist here, and no much larger clone lies one base off it. In the germline V gene (reference sequence), CDR1 corresponds to PRHDT and CDR2 to FYEKMQ. The CDR3 holds 14 amino acids from the cysteine to the phenylalanine. The CDR3 DNA has 42 bases and is translated from base 1. Cut back by 4 bases and 5 bases, the V and J ends lie 15 bases apart. Amplification of TCR beta CDR3 regions was carried out from RNA transcripts. A first-round RT-PCR of the TCR CDR3 used the HTBI primer set with the Qiagen OneStep RT-PCR kit. Libraries were constructed in a second round of multiplex PCR, after which size selection and purification were performed. The libraries were sequenced on an Illumina HiSeq2000 using paired-end 100 bp reads. Per the original workflow: SOAPnuke was used to process the raw data, throwing out any read that contained adapters or uncalled bases, had a mean Phred below 15, or lacked an exact constant-primer or identifier match. High-quality paired reads were merged using COPE v1.2.5, and each unique nucleotide sequence was defined as a clonotype. MiTCR v1.1 was used to align clonotypes to the IMGT TRBV, TRBD and TRBJ reference segments. Analysis was restricted to V-J combinations with a frequency above 0.0001, which covered about 99% of repertoires. The TCS score was defined as the ratio of F50 (clonal expansion) to E x V (chaos), calculated using BLOSUM62-based TCRdist between CDR3 peptides within each V-J. Welch's t-statistics and random forest reduced around 510 V-J features to 13, which were used in a naive Bayes classifier (R e1071). The raw public reads went through TCRdb reprocessing: fastp at Q25, MiXCR clone calling, in-frame beta chains kept. All rows with the same CDR3 protein become a single entry with the most common DNA and genes. The V and J calls shown here were made by TCRdb, not taken from the authors' results. For this sample the table gives around 250,000 distinct CDR3 sequences, of which 16% were detected only once. Together, the top ten hold more than 25% of the sample.

In the ophthalmopathy patients, disease was moderately to severely active, with a Clinical Activity Score of 3 or more, a NOSPECS grade of 4 or more, and a duration of less than 3 months. Patients with uncontrolled infections, other autoimmune diseases, pregnancy or lactation were excluded. Diagnoses were established on the basis of clinical symptoms, serum thyroxine and TRAb, thyroid ultrasound, and orbital computed tomography. PBMCs were separated from roughly 9.6 ml of fresh peripheral blood using Ficoll-Paque density gradient centrifugation. Trizol reagent was used to extract total RNA, and RNA quality was then checked on an Agilent 2100 Bioanalyzer.

Sequencing was performed on blood. The chain is encoded by TRBV13 joined to TRBJ2-7; the D segment could be TRBD2, given 6 matching bases. The source of this sequence is a young woman with Graves' ophthalmopathy. The sequenced DNA is TGTGCCAGCAGCTGGCCGGGACTGCGCAACGAGCAGTACTTC. This is translated as CASSWPGLRNEQYF.